Given below is one T cell receptor beta chain in context. This record belongs to a study of shared clonotypes between healthy human individuals. Germline assignment: CDR1 LNHDA and CDR2 SQIVND (reference sequence). The CDR3 spans 14 residues. V was trimmed by 7 bases and J by 0 bases, leaving 13 bases between them. Deep was the level at which the assay was run. This table comes from immunoSEQ multiplex PCR, and its TCRdb copy is limited to in-frame clones, with some not included. The sample gives approximately 500,000 clones, around 79% of which show up once; approximately 12% is in the top ten. The receptor comes from a woman in her forties in good health. Some clones in this sample may be carry-over from other donors' samples. The rearrangement uses TRBV19 and TRBJ2-7; the D is unclear. Specimen: PBMCs. CDR3 loop: CASKAQLSSYEQYF. DNA of the CDR3: TGTGCCAGTAAGGCGCAGTTAAGCTCCTACGAGCAGTACTTC. Combining the CDR3 with reference TRBV19 and TRBJ2-7 gives the whole variable domain DGGITQSPKYLFRKEGQNVTLSCEQNLNHDAMYWYRQDPGQGLRLIYYSQIVNDFQKGDIAEGYSVSREKKESFPLTVTSAQKNPTAFYLCASKAQLSSYEQYFGPGTRLTVT.